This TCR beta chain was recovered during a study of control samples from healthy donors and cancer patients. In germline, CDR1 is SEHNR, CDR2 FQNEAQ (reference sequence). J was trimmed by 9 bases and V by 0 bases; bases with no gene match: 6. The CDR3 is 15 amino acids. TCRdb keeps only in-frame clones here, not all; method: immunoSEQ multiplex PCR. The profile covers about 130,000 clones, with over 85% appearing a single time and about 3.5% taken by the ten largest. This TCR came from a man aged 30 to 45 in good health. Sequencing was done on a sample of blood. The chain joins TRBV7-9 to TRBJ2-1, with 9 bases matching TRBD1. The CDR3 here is CASSLASTGGFEQFF. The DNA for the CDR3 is TGTGCCAGCAGCTTAGCGAGTACAGGGGGCTTTGAGCAGTTCTTC.